The clone carrying this T cell receptor (beta chain) was seen more than once but under ten times. These data originate in a study of blood T cell repertoires in COVID-19. In the study overall: Sources were T cells, B-cell-depleted T cells, or PBMCs; the material itself was cDNA or gDNA.

Source study methods: Estimation of nucleated cell counts was performed using reference gene primer amplification. Repertoires were generated with immunoSEQ multiplex PCR, while TCRdb's copy carries only in-frame clones and drops some. For V, J and clone size, that table is used; D and trimming come from the DNA. The top ten clones hold over 35% of a sample with just under 150,000 clones, 75% to 90% of them seen once. This CDR3 is 14 amino acids long. Per the germline V gene, CDR1 is LGHDT and CDR2 is YNNKEL (reference sequence). J gave up 5 bases and V 4 bases, and 2 bases lay outside the gene matches.

This clonotype originated in a man aged 45-65 years who had recovered from COVID-19. J is TRBJ2-1 and V is TRBV3-1 (or the pseudogene TRBV3-2); 10 bases are shared with TRBD2. Sequencing used peripheral blood. In DNA form, the CDR3 reads TGTGCCAGCAGCCCCCTAGCGGGGGACAATGAGCAGTTCTTC. Protein: CASSPLAGDNEQFF.